Given below is one T cell receptor (beta chain) in context. This CDR3 comprises 15 residues. Germline V gives CDR1 SGHRS, CDR2 YFSETQ. The V gene lost 4 bases and the J gene lost 6 bases, with 19 bases spanning the gap. Data came from immunoSEQ multiplex PCR; TCRdb stores just in-frame clones and leaves some out. The table shows approximately 120,000 clones, with 86% occurring only once. This entry is derived from a study of blood T cell repertoires in COVID-19. The clonotype was recovered from a human donor in a cohort sampled during active COVID-19. Sequencing was carried out using peripheral blood. V usage is TRBV5-1 and J usage is TRBJ1-1; possibly TRBD1 for D (6 bases). In nucleotides, the CDR3 is TGCGCCAGCAGCGCCGACGTGGCCGCAGGGGCTGAAGCTTTCTTT. It specifies CASSADVAAGAEAFF.